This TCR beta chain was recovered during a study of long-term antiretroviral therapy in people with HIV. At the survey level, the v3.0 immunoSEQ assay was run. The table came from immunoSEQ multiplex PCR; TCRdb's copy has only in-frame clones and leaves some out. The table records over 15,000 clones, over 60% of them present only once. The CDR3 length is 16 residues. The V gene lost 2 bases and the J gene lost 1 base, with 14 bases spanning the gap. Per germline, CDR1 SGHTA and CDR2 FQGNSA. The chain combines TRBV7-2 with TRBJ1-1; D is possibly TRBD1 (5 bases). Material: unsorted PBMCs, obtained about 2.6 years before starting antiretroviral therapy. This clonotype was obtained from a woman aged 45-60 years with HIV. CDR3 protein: CASSLMAGQTNTEAFF. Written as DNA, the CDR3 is TGTGCCAGCAGCTTAATGGCGGGGCAGACGAACACTGAAGCTTTCTTT. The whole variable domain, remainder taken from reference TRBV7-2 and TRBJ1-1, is GAGVSQSPSNKVTEKGKDVELRCDPISGHTALYWYRQSLGQGLEFLIYFQGNSAPDKSGLPSDRFSAERTGGSVSTLTIQRTQQEDSAVYLCASSLMAGQTNTEAFFGQGTRLTVV.